Following are 19 T cell receptor beta chains from one sample sequenced in a study of OX40 agonist ivuxolimab in advanced cancers. TCRdb's copy holds only in-frame clones and misses some; the assay was immunoSEQ multiplex PCR. The sample yields about 82,000 clones, about 86% seen once. Here the sequenced sample was CD4+ or CD8+ T cells sorted from blood, taken in a trial of the OX40 agonist ivuxolimab. The receptor source for this set is an adult with an advanced solid tumor such as melanoma, head and neck, liver or kidney cancer.

The V gene is TRBV9, the J gene TRBJ2-5; D unresolved. CDR1 and CDR2 (germline): SGDLS, YYNGEE. The CDR3 consists of 13 residues. V gave up 0 bases and J gave up 2 bases, with 5 bases separating them. In nucleotides, the CDR3 is TGTGCCAGCAGCGTAGATGGTCAAGAGACCCAGTACTTC. Translating gives CASSVDGQETQYF. The variable domain in full, completed from reference TRBV9 and TRBJ2-5, reads DSGVTQTPKHLITATGQRVTLRCSPRSGDLSVYWYQQSLDQGLQFLIQYYNGEERAKGNILERFSAQQFPDLHSELNLSSLELGDSALYFCASSVDGQETQYFGPGTRLLVL.

The chain couples TRBV6-5 to TRBJ1-1; maybe TRBD1 (6 bases). CDR3 length equals 13 residues. Between the trimmed V and J ends, which lost 2 bases and 8 bases, there was a span of 12 bases. CDR1 MNHEY and CDR2 SVGAGI come from the germline V gene. The CDR3 sequence is CASSYAGTQEAFF. As DNA, the CDR3 is TGTGCCAGCAGTTACGCGGGGACACAGGAAGCTTTCTTT.

The chain carries TRBV7-8 and TRBJ2-3; no clear D gene. The CDR3 totals 17 residues. The V gene's germline CDR1 is SGHVS and CDR2 FQNEAQ. V dropped 5 bases and J dropped 0 bases, with 18 bases sitting between them. As DNA, the CDR3 is TGTGCCAGCAGCCCCCGTCCCCCCCCGGTCAGCACAGATACGCAGTATTTT. Residues: CASSPRPPPVSTDTQYF.

The rearrangement joins TRBV6-4 to TRBJ2-3; D may be TRBD1 (6 bases). The V end lost 0 bases, the J end lost 4 bases, and 11 bases lay between the germline ends. CDR3 length: 15 residues. Germline values: CDR1 MRHNA, CDR2 SNTAGT. CDR3 DNA sequence: TGTGCCAGCAGTGACTCAGGGGGATGGTCAGATACGCAGTATTTT. Translated, it gives CASSDSGGWSDTQYF.

The chain recombines TRBV7-3 with TRBJ1-1; D possibly corresponds to TRBD1 (5 bases). CDR3 length: 13 residues. V was pared by 5 bases and J by 3 bases, with 10 bases between. Germline CDR1 reads SGHTA; CDR2 reads FQGTGA. The CDR3 nucleotides read TGTGCCAGCAGCCGACAGTTGGACACTGAAGCTTTCTTT. Amino acid sequence: CASSRQLDTEAFF.

The V call is TRBV19, the J call TRBJ2-2, with D possibly matching TRBD1 (6 bases). CDR3 length: 15 residues. Germline assignment: CDR1 LNHDA and CDR2 SQIVND (reference sequence). V was clipped by 7 bases and J by 0 bases, with 12 bases between them. The CDR3 loop is CASTGTNANTGELFF. DNA for the CDR3: TGTGCCAGTACTGGGACAAACGCGAACACCGGGGAGCTGTTTTTT.

The chain employs TRBV19 and TRBJ1-2, with no clear D. Trimming shortened V by 5 bases and J by 4 bases, and 11 bases separated the two germline ends. Germline CDR1 and CDR2: LNHDA and SQIVND (reference sequence). The CDR3 runs to 13 residues. The CDR3 loop is CASSPSGGYGYTF. For the CDR3, the DNA is TGTGCCAGTAGTCCCTCGGGAGGCTATGGCTACACCTTC. Combining the CDR3 with reference TRBV19 and TRBJ1-2 gives the whole variable domain DGGITQSPKYLFRKEGQNVTLSCEQNLNHDAMYWYRQDPGQGLRLIYYSQIVNDFQKGDIAEGYSVSREKKESFPLTVTSAQKNPTAFYLCASSPSGGYGYTFGSGTRLTVV.

This chain uses TRBV10-1 with TRBJ1-3; maybe TRBD1 (5 bases). Germline V gives CDR1 WNHNN, CDR2 SYGVQD (reference sequence). The CDR3 contains 16 residues. V lost 0 bases and J lost 2, with 11 bases in between. DNA of the CDR3: TGCGCCAGCAGTGAGTCGACTGGGGGAGCTGGAAACACCATATATTTT. It yields the protein CASSESTGGAGNTIYF.

V is TRBV2 and J is TRBJ1-3, with 9 bases aligning to TRBD1. V dropped 8 bases and J dropped 7; count of bases not matched to a gene: 6. In germline, CDR1 is SNHLY, CDR2 FYNNEI. The CDR3 is 13 residues long. CDR3 DNA sequence: TGTGCCAGCCTCCGGGGGACAGGGAACACCATATATTTT. Its translation: CASLRGTGNTIYF.

The rearrangement joins TRBV14 to TRBJ2-2; D not certain. Germline CDR1 is SGHDN and CDR2 is FVKESK. The CDR3 has 13 amino acids. The ends were cut back, 4 bases at V and 1 base at J, with 4 bases in the middle. This chain's CDR3 is CASSLQNTGELFF. For the CDR3, the DNA is TGTGCCAGCAGCCTACAGAACACCGGGGAGCTGTTTTTT.

The chain carries TRBV30 and TRBJ2-7; 13 bases match TRBD2. The CDR3 runs 14 residues. The germline V gene has CDR1 GTSNPN and CDR2 SVGIG (reference sequence). V gave up 2 bases and J gave up 6 bases; unmatched junction bases: 4. The CDR3 spells CAWSRLAGGLEQYF. The DNA of the CDR3 is TGTGCCTGGAGTAGACTAGCGGGAGGCCTCGAGCAGTACTTC.

The CDR3 is CASSLAKTGGTEAFF. In DNA, the CDR3 is TGTGCCAGCAGCTTAGCGAAAACAGGAGGAACTGAAGCTTTCTTT. The rearrangement joins TRBV7-9 to TRBJ1-1, with D possibly TRBD1 on 5 matching bases. Trimming removed 0 bases at V and 5 bases at J, with 13 bases between. Germline CDR1 SEHNR, CDR2 FQNEAQ (reference sequence). This CDR3 comprises 15 residues.

The chain is built from TRBV6-5 and TRBJ1-2; D is uncertain. The CDR3 consists of 12 residues. The V gene's germline CDR1 is MNHEY and CDR2 SVGAGI. The ends were cut back, 5 bases at V and 6 bases at J, with 10 bases in the middle. CDR3: CASSDSPHGYTF. DNA for the CDR3: TGTGCCAGCAGTGATAGCCCCCATGGCTACACCTTC.

The chain links TRBV6-7 to TRBJ1-5; D gene uncertain. TRBV6-7 is filed as an ORF, its function uncertain. The germline V and J ends were trimmed by 2 bases and 0 bases, with 17 bases remaining between them. CDR3 length: 18 residues. CDR3 DNA: TGTGCCAGCAGTTACCTACCCCAGGTACAGTATAGCAATCAGCCCCAGCATTTT. Its protein is CASSYLPQVQYSNQPQHF.

The genes are TRBV7-3 and TRBJ1-2; 10 nucleotides line up with TRBD1. The ends lost 5 bases at V and 8 bases at J; junction bases unmatched: 5. The CDR3 has 13 amino acids. In germline, CDR1 is SGHTA, CDR2 FQGTGA. The CDR3 DNA sequence: TGTGCCAGCAGCCAAGGACAGGGGGAAGGCTACACCTTC. Translated: CASSQGQGEGYTF.

The rearrangement uses TRBV19 and TRBJ2-3; D not certain. In germline, CDR1 is LNHDA, CDR2 SQIVND (reference sequence). The CDR3 has 11 amino acids. Trimming shortened V by 4 bases and J by 6 bases, and 5 bases separated the two germline ends. For the CDR3, the DNA is TGTGCCAGTAGTAGAAGGGATACGCAGTATTTT. It encodes CASSRRDTQYF.

The chain recombines TRBV30 with TRBJ2-3; D gene unclear. Deletions cut 5 bases from V and 6 bases from J, with 9 bases between. The CDR3 runs 11 residues. Germline V lookup: CDR1 GTSNPN, CDR2 SVGIG (reference sequence). CDR3 sequence reads: CAWATADTQYF. For the CDR3, the DNA is TGTGCCTGGGCAACTGCGGATACGCAGTATTTT.

The CDR3 here is CASSLMPPSGGEVYEQYF. CDR3 DNA: TGCGCCAGCAGCCTAATGCCCCCCTCGGGGGGCGAGGTGTACGAGCAGTACTTC. The chain carries TRBV4-1 and TRBJ2-7; maybe TRBD2 (7 bases). The CDR3 contains 18 residues. V lost 4 bases, J lost 4 bases, and 26 bases lay in between. CDR1 MGHRA and CDR2 YSYEKL come from the germline V gene.

This clone came up a few times. The chain combines TRBV5-1 with TRBJ2-7, with 11 positions matching TRBD2. The CDR3 length is 16 residues. Trimming cost V 4 bases and J 6 bases; bases outside gene matches: 12. Germline assignment: CDR1 SGHRS and CDR2 YFSETQ. CDR3 DNA sequence: TGCGCCAGCAGCCCAGGTAGCGGGGGGGCTCCACGCGAGCAGTACTTC. It translates to CASSPGSGGAPREQYF.